Listed here are 3 T cell receptor beta chains from one sample, sequenced in a study of T cell changes during pregnancy in multiple sclerosis. Sequencing used immunoSEQ multiplex PCR; TCRdb keeps in-frame clones, though not all of them. The data contain 40,000 to 50,000 clones, about 92% of them singletons. The sample here was CD8+ T cells from peripheral blood mononuclear cells, taken in the first trimester of pregnancy. These receptors were taken from a female donor with multiple sclerosis, enrolled in a pregnancy study.

The rearrangement uses TRBV19 and TRBJ1-6; TRBD1 matches 8 bases. The V and J ends lost 5 bases and 7 bases, in that order; junction bases with no gene match: 4. Germline assignment: CDR1 LNHDA and CDR2 SQIVND (reference sequence). This CDR3 spans 14 amino acids. The CDR3 region has the DNA TGTGCCAGTAGTCCGTGGGACAGGAATTCACCCCTCCACTTT. This encodes CASSPWDRNSPLHF.

Only a few counts were recorded for this clone. This chain connects TRBV25-1 to TRBJ1-2; no clear D. Per germline, CDR1 MGHDK and CDR2 SYGVNS. The CDR3 totals 13 residues. Trimming shortened V by 2 bases and J by 5 bases, and 9 bases separated the two germline ends. CDR3 amino acids: CASSELGDYGYTF. CDR3 DNA: TGTGCCAGCAGTGAACTCGGTGATTATGGCTACACCTTC.

The chain uses TRBV25-1 and TRBJ2-1; D is unresolved. V was cut by 2 bases and J by 4 bases, with 6 bases left in between. In germline, CDR1 is MGHDK, CDR2 SYGVNS. The CDR3 is made up of 13 amino acids. CDR3 region: CASSEPRYNEQFF. CDR3 sequence (DNA): TGTGCCAGCAGTGAACCTAGGTACAATGAGCAGTTCTTC. The entire variable domain, with the rest obtained from reference TRBV25-1 and TRBJ2-1, is as follows: EADIYQTPRYLVIGTGKKITLECSQTMGHDKMYWYQQDPGMELHLIHYSYGVNSTEKGDLSSESTVSRIRTEHFPLTLESARPSHTSQYLCASSEPRYNEQFFGPGTRLTVL.